This TCR beta chain is from a study of cytomegalovirus exposure and HLA in healthy donors. Clones were read by immunoSEQ multiplex PCR, and TCRdb kept only the in-frame ones, dropping some. The table shows roughly 80,000 clones, with roughly 90% occurring only once. Input material: PBMCs. The receptor was isolated from a man younger than 45 in good health and CMV-seronegative.

CDR3 sequence reads: CASSLTIYSYEQYF. DNA of the CDR3: TGCGCCAGCAGCTTGACAATTTACTCCTACGAGCAGTACTTC. V is TRBV5-1 and J is TRBJ2-7; D is ambiguous. Germline-derived CDR1 and CDR2 are SGHRS and YFSETQ. V lost 1 base and J lost 0, with 8 bases in between. The CDR3 runs 14 residues.